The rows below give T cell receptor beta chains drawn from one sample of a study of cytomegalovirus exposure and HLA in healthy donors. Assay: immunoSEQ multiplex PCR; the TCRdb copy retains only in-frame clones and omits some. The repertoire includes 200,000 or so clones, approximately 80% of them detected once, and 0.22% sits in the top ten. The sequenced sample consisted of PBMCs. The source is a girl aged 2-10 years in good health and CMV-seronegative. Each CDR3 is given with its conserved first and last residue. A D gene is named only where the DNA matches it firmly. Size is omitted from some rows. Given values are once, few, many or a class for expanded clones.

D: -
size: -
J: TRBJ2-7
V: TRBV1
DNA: TGCACCAGCAGCCGCGTTGGGGCTTGTAAGGACAGGGAGTCCGAGCAGTACTTC
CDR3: CTSSRVGACKDRESEQYF

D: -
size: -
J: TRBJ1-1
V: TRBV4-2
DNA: TGTGCCAGCAGCCCACAGTCTACTGAAGCTTTCTTT
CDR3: CASSPQSTEAFF

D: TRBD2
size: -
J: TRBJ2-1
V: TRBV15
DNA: TGTGCATTCGGGGGGGCATTGAATGAGCAGTTCTTC
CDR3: CAFGGALNEQFF

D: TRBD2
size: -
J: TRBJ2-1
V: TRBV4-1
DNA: TGCGCCAGCAGCCCGGGGGGAAGAGGGAGCAATGAGCAGTTCTTC
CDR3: CASSPGGRGSNEQFF

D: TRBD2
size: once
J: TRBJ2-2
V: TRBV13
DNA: TGTGCCAGCAGTTTAGCGGGCGGGGAGCTGTTTTTT
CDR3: CASSLAGGELFF

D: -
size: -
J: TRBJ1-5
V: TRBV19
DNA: TGTGCCAGTAGTACATCACACGGGGATCGGAATCAGCCCCAGCATTTT
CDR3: CASSTSHGDRNQPQHF

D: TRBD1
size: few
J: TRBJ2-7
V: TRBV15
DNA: TGTGCCACTACGCCCGCTTCCGGGACAGGCCCTCGCGAGCAGTACTTC
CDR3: CATTPASGTGPREQYF

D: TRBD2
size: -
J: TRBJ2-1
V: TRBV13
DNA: TGTGCCAGCCTGCGCCTTTTCGATAGCGGGAGCTCTGGTGAGCAGTTCTTC
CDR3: CASLRLFDSGSSGEQFF

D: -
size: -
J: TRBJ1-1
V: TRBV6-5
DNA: TGTGCCAGCAGTTTTCCGGGGACAAGGGGCACTGAAGCTTTCTTT
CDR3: CASSFPGTRGTEAFF

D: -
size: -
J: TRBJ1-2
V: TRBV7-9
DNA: TGTGCCAGCAGCTTAGCGCACCGCTCAGGGGTAAATGGCTACACCTTC
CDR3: CASSLAHRSGVNGYTF

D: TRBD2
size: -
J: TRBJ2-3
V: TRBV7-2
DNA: TGTGCCAGCAGCTCCCACCTGCGGGGGGGCCCTAGTGCAGATACGCAGTATTTT
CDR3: CASSSHLRGGPSADTQYF

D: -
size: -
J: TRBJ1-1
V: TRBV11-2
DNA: TGTGCCAGCAGCCAGGGGATGAACACTGAAGCTTTCTTT
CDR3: CASSQGMNTEAFF

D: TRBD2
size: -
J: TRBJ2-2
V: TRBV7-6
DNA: TGTGCCAGCAGCTTAGGGACTAGCGGGAATTCCGGGGAGCTGCTTTTT
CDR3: CASSLGTSGNSGELLF

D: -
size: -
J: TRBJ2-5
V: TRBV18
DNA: TGTGCCAGCTCCCAACAAGAGACCCAGTACTTC
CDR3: CASSQQETQYF

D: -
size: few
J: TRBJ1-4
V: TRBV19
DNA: TGTGCCACCGAGGACAGACCTCAGGTCGGTGAAAAACTGTTTTTT
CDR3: CATEDRPQVGEKLFF

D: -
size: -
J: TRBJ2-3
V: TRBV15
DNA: TGTGCCACCAGTCCGAGCACAGATACGCAGTATTTT
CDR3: CATSPSTDTQYF

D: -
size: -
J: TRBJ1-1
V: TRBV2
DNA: TGTGCCAGCAGTCTGGCGGAACAGGGTATAACTGAAGCTTTCTTT
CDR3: CASSLAEQGITEAFF

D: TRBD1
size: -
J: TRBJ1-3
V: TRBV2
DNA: TGTGCCAGCAGCGGGGACAGCTCCGGAAACACCATATATTTT
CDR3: CASSGDSSGNTIYF

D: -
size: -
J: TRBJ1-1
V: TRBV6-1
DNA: TGTGCCAGCAGTGGTTTCTTCCCTGAAGCTTTCTTT
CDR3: CASSGFFPEAFF

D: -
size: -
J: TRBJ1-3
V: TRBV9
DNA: TGTGCCAGCAGCGTAGATCCGACGACAGCAGGAAACACCATATATTTT
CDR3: CASSVDPTTAGNTIYF

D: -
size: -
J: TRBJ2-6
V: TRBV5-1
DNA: TGCGCCAGCAGCTTGGCTGCGGACTCTGGGGCCAACGTCCTGACTTTC
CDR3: CASSLAADSGANVLTF

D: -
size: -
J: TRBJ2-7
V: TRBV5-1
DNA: TGCGCCAGCAGCGCAAGGTCTAGGTACGAGCAGTACTTC
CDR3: CASSARSRYEQYF

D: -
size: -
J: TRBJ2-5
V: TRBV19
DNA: TGTGCCAGTAGTATCCGCCCCGGGGGGCCCGAGGGCCAAGAGACCCAGTACTTC
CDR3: CASSIRPGGPEGQETQYF

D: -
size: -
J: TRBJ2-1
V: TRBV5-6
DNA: TGTGCCAGCAGCTTGGCTGGGGGGAATGAGCAGTTCTTC
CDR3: CASSLAGGNEQFF

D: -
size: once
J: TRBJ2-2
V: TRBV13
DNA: TGTGCCAGCAGCTCAGGGGGCGGGAGTAGAACCGGGGAGCTGTTTTTT
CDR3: CASSSGGGSRTGELFF

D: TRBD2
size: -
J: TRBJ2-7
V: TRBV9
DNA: TGTGCCAGCAGCGTAGGGGGCGGGGGGACCTACGAGCAGTACTTC
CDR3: CASSVGGGGTYEQYF

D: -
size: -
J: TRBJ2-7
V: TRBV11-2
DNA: TGTGCCAGCACCATAAGGACAGCGCTGAGCGGGGCCTACGAGCAGTACTTC
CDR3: CASTIRTALSGAYEQYF

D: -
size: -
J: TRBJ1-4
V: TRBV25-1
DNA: TGTGCCAGCAGTGAGAGGGAGGACCAGCATAAAACTAATGAAAAACTGTTTTTT
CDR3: CASSEREDQHKTNEKLFF

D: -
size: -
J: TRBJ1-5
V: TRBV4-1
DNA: TGCGCCAGCAGCGAGCAGGTTAATAGCAATCAGCCCCAGCATTTT
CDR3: CASSEQVNSNQPQHF

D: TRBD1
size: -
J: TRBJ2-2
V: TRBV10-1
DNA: TGCGCCAGCAGGTCCCGGGACAGCGGGGAGCTGTTTTTT
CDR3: CASRSRDSGELFF

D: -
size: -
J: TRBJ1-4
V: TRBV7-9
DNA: TGTGCCAGCAGCTTCCCTCACGCGGGTAATGAAAAACTGTTTTTT
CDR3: CASSFPHAGNEKLFF

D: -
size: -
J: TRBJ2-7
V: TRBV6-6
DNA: TGTGCCAGCAGTCCGGACAGAAGGTGGGAGCAGTACTTC
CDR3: CASSPDRRWEQYF

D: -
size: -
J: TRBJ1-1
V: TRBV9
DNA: TGTGCCAGCAGCGCCGGGGACTCCAACACTGAAGCTTTCTTT
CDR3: CASSAGDSNTEAFF

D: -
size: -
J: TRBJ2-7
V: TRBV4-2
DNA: TGTGCCAGCAGCCAAGACATGCAGGGGCAGTACTTC
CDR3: CASSQDMQGQYF

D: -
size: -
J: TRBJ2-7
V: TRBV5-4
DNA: TGTGCCAGCAGCATCCAGGCCCCAACCTACGAGCAGTACTTC
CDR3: CASSIQAPTYEQYF

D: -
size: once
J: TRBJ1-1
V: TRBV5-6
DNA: TGTGCCAGCAGCTTGGCCCTTGGGGGCGATTCGAACACTGAAGCTTTCTTT
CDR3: CASSLALGGDSNTEAFF

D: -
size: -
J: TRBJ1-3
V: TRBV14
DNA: TGTGCCAGCAGCCAAGAATTTTTGGACACCTTCTCTGGAAACACCATATATTTT
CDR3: CASSQEFLDTFSGNTIYF

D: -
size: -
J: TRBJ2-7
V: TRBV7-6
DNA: TGTGCCAGCACCCTCAGGGAACAGGGAATCTACGAGCAGTACTTC
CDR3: CASTLREQGIYEQYF

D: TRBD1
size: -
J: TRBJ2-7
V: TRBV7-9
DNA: TGTGCCAGCAGCCCCCGTACCGGGACAGGAATTTCCTACGAGCAGTACTTC
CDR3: CASSPRTGTGISYEQYF

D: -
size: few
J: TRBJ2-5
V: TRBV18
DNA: TGTGCCAGCTCACGCCGCGAAGAGACCCAGTACTTC
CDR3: CASSRREETQYF

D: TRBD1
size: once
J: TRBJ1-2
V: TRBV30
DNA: TGTGCCTGGAGTGTGAGACAGGGGGACTATGGCTACACCTTC
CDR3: CAWSVRQGDYGYTF

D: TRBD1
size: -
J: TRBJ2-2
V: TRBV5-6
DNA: TGTGCCAGCAGCGCCACGACAGGGGGGCTGTTTTTT
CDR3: CASSATTGGLFF

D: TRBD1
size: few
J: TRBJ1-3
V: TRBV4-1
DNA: TGCGCCAGCAGCCCTACGAGAGGGACAGTTATTTCAAACACCATATATTTT
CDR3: CASSPTRGTVISNTIYF

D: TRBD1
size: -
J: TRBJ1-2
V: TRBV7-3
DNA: TGTGCCAGCAGCTCCCCCGGGACAGGGGGCAAAGGACATGGCTACACCTTC
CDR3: CASSSPGTGGKGHGYTF

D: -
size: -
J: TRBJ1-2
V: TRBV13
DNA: TGTGCCAGCAGCTTAGACCAGGGGCCCGGCTACACCTTC
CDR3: CASSLDQGPGYTF

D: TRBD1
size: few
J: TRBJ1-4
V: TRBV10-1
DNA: TGCGCCAGCAACCGGGACAGGGGGGAAAAACTGTTTTTT
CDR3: CASNRDRGEKLFF

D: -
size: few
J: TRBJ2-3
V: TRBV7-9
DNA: TGTGCCAGCAGCTCGACTAGAGACACAGATACGCAGTATTTT
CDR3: CASSSTRDTDTQYF

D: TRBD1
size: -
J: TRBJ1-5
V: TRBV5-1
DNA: TGCGCCAGCAGGGAGGGGGCGGGTAATCAGCCCCAGCATTTT
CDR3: CASREGAGNQPQHF

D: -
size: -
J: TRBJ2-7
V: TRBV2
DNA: TGTGCCAGCAGTGAAGGAGTCTACGAGCAGTACTTC
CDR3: CASSEGVYEQYF

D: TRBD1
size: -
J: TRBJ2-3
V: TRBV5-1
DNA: TGCGCCAGCAGCTTGGGACAGGGGGCCGGCACAGATACGCAGTATTTT
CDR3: CASSLGQGAGTDTQYF

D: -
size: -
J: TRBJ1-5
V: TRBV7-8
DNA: TGTGCCAGCAGCCAGCCCGGACAGAGTAGGAATAGCAATCAGCCCCAGCATTTT
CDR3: CASSQPGQSRNSNQPQHF

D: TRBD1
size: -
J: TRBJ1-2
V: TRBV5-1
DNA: TGCGCCAGCAGCGATCGTCAGGGGGGCTATGGCTACACCTTC
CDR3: CASSDRQGGYGYTF

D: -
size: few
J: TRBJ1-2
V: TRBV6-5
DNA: TGTGCCAGCAGTTACTCCGGGCGGGGGGAGAGTGGCTACACCTTC
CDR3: CASSYSGRGESGYTF

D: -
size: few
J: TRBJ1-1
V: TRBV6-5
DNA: TGTGCCAGCAGTTACGATGGCAGGGTAAACACTGAAGCTTTCTTT
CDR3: CASSYDGRVNTEAFF

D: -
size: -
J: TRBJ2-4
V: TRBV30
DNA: TGTGCCTGGAGCAGACCCGAAACTAGAAACATTCAGTACTTC
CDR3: CAWSRPETRNIQYF

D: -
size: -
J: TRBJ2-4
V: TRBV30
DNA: TGTGCCTGGGGCAGGGATTTAGGAAACATTCAGTACTTC
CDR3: CAWGRDLGNIQYF

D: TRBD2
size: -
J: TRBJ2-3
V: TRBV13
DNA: TGTGCCAGCAGTGGGGGTCTAGCGGGAGAAATGGGGGGGCCAGATACGCAGTATTTT
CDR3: CASSGGLAGEMGGPDTQYF

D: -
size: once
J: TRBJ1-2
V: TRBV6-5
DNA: TGTGCCAGACGGGGACAAAGATATGGCTACACCTTC
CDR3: CARRGQRYGYTF